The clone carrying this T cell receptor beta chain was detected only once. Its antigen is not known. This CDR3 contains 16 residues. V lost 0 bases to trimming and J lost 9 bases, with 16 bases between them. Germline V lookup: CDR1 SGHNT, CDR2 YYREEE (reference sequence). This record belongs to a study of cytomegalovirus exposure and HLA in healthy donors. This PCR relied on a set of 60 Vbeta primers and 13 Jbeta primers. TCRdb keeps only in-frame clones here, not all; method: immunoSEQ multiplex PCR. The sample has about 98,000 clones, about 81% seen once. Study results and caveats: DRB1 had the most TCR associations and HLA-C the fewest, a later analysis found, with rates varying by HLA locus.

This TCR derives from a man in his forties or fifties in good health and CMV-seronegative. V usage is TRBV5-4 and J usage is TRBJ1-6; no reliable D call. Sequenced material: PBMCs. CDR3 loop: CASSLEAEPGISPLHF. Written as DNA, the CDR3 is TGTGCCAGCAGCTTGGAGGCGGAGCCTGGCATTTCACCCCTCCACTTT.